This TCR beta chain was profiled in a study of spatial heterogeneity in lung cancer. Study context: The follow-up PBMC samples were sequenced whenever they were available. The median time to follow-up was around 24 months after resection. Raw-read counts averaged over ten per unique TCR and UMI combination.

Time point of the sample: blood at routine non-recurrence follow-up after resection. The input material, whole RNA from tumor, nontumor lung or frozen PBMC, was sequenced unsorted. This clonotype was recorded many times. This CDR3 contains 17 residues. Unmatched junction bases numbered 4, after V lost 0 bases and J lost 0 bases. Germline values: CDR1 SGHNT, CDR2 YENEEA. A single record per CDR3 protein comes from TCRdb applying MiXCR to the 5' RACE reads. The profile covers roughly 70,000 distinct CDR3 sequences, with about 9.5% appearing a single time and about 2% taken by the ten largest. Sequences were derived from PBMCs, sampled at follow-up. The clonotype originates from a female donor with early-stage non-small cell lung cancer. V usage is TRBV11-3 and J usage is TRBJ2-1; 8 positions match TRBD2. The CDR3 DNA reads TGTGCCAGCAGCTTAGATCTAAGCGGGAGCTCCTACAATGAGCAGTTCTTC. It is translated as CASSLDLSGSSYNEQFF.